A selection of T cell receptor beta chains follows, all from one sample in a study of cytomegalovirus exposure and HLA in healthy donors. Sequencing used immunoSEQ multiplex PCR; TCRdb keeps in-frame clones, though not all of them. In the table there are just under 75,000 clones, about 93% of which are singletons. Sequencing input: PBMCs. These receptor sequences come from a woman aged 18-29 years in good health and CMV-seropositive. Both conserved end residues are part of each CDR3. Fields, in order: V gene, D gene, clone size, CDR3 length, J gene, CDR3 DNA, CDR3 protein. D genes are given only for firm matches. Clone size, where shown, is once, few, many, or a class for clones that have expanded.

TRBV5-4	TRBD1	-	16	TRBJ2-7	TGTGCCAGCAGCTTGCTCGGGACAGAAGAAACCTACGAGCAGTACTTC	CASSLLGTEETYEQYF
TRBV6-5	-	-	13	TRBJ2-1	TGTGCCAGCAGCCGCGACGGGGGCAATGAGCAGTTCTTC	CASSRDGGNEQFF
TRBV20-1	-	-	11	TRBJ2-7	TGCAGTGCTAGAGATTCGAGGCTCGAGTACTTC	CSARDSRLEYF
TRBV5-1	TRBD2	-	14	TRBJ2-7	TGCGCCAGCAGCCATAGCGGGAGCTCCTACGAGCAGTACTTC	CASSHSGSSYEQYF
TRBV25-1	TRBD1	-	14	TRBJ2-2	TGTGCCAGCAGGGGACAGACGAACACCGGGGAGCTGTTTTTT	CASRGQTNTGELFF
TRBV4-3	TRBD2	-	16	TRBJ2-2	TGCGCCAGCAGCCAGGCCGTAGCGGGGGCGGGCGGGGAGCTGTTTTTT	CASSQAVAGAGGELFF
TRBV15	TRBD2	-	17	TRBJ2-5	TGTGCCACCAGCAGAGATTGGAGACTAGCGGGAGCGGAGACCCAGTACTTC	CATSRDWRLAGAETQYF
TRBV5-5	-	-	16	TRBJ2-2	TGTGCCAGCAGCTTTCGTGGAGGGGGCCGTACCGGGGAGCTGTTTTTT	CASSFRGGGRTGELFF
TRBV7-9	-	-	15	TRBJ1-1	TGTGCCAGCAGCTTAGGCCGGGAAGGGAGACTCTGGGCTTTCTTT	CASSLGREGRLWAFF
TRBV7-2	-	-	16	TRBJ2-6	TGTGCCAGCAGCTTAGACGGGGACTCTGGGGCCAACGTCCTGACTTTC	CASSLDGDSGANVLTF
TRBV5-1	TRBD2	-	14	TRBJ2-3	TGCGCCAGCAGCTGGGGCGGGGGTCCAGATACGCAGTATTTT	CASSWGGGPDTQYF
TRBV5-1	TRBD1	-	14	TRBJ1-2	TGCGCCAGCAGCCCGGGACAGGGGAACTATGGCTACACCTTC	CASSPGQGNYGYTF
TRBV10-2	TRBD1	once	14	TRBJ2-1	TGCGCCAGCACCACAGGGGTCGGGTTGAATGAGCAGTTCTTC	CASTTGVGLNEQFF
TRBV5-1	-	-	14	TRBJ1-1	TGCGCCAGCAGCTCTCCGGGCAGAGGGACTGAAGCTTTCTTT	CASSSPGRGTEAFF
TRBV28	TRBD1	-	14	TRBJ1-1	TGTGCCAGCAGCAAAGGGGGCCAGAACACTGAAGCTTTCTTT	CASSKGGQNTEAFF
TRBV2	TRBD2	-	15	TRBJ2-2	TGTGCCAGCAGGGGACTAGCGGGAGCAGCTCGGGAGCTGTTTTTT	CASRGLAGAARELFF
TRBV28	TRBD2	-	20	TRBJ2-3	TGTGCCAGCAGTTTAAAGGGACGGTTACTAGCGGGGGGGCTGGGGGATACGCAGTATTTT	CASSLKGRLLAGGLGDTQYF
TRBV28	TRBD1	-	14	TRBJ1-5	TGTGCCAGCAATCAGGGACAGGGAGGTCAGCCCCAGCATTTT	CASNQGQGGQPQHF
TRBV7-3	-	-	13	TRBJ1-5	TGTGCCAGCAGCCAAGGAGGGAATCAGCCCCAGCATTTT	CASSQGGNQPQHF
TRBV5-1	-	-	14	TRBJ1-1	TGCGCCAGCAGCTTCCAGACGGACAGACTCGAAGCTTTCTTT	CASSFQTDRLEAFF
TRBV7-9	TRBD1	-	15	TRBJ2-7	TGTGCCAGCAGCTCCCCCACCGACAGGGTCTACGAGCAGTACTTC	CASSSPTDRVYEQYF
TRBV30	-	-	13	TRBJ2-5	TGTGCCTGGAATCCAGGGGTAAAAGAGACCCAGTACTTC	CAWNPGVKETQYF
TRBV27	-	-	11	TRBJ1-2	TGTGCCAGCAGGGGGGCCGAGGGCTACACCTTC	CASRGAEGYTF
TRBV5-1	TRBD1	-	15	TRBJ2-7	TGCGCCAGCAGCTTGGAGGGCAGGGGGCACCACGAGCAGTACTTC	CASSLEGRGHHEQYF
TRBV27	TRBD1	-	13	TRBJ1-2	TGTGCCAGCAGTCGACAGGGGATGTATGGCTACACCTTC	CASSRQGMYGYTF
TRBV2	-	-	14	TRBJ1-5	TGTGCCAGCAGTGGAGAGGGGGGCAATCAGCCCCAGCATTTT	CASSGEGGNQPQHF
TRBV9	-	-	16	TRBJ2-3	TGTGCCAGCAGCGTGGGGACTTCGACTAATGCAGATACGCAGTATTTT	CASSVGTSTNADTQYF
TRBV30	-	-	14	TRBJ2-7	TGTGCCTGGACCACAGCGACAGTGGCCTACGAGCAGTACTTC	CAWTTATVAYEQYF
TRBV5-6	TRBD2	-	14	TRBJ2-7	TGTGCCAGCAGCTCGCGGGGGTCAACCTACGAGCAGTACTTC	CASSSRGSTYEQYF
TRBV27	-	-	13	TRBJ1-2	TGTGCCAGCAGTGACCTCGGTACAGGGGGCTACACCTTC	CASSDLGTGGYTF
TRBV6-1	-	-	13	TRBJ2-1	TGTGCCAGCAGTGGATCCTGGAGAAATGAGCAGTTCTTC	CASSGSWRNEQFF
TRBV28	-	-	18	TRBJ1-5	TGTGCCAGCAGCCCATTTCCCACTCTTGGTAATAGCAATCAGCCCCAGCATTTT	CASSPFPTLGNSNQPQHF
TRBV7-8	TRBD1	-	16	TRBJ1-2	TGTGCCAGCAGCTTCATCACAGGGGGAACTAACTATGGCTACACCTTC	CASSFITGGTNYGYTF
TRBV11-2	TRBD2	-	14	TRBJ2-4	TGTGCCAGCAGCGAGGGACTAGCAGTAAACATTCAGTACTTC	CASSEGLAVNIQYF
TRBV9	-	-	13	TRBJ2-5	TGTGCCAGCAGGACTCCGGGACAAGAGACCCAGTACTTC	CASRTPGQETQYF
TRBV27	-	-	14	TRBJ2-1	TGTGCCAGCTTCCGTACGAGCTCCTACAATGAGCAGTTCTTC	CASFRTSSYNEQFF
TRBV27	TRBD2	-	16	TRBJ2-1	TGTGCCAGCAGTTCCGGACTAGCGGGGGGAAACAATGAGCAGTTCTTC	CASSSGLAGGNNEQFF
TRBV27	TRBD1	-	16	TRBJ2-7	TGTGCCAGCAGCCTAATAGCCGGGACAGGGACCTACGAGCAGTACTTC	CASSLIAGTGTYEQYF
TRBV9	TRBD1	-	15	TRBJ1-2	TGTGCCAGCAGCGTAGCTGGGACAGGGATGGATGGCTACACCTTC	CASSVAGTGMDGYTF
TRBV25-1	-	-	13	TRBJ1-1	TGTGCCAGCAAGGCTCAGGTGAACACTGAAGCTTTCTTT	CASKAQVNTEAFF